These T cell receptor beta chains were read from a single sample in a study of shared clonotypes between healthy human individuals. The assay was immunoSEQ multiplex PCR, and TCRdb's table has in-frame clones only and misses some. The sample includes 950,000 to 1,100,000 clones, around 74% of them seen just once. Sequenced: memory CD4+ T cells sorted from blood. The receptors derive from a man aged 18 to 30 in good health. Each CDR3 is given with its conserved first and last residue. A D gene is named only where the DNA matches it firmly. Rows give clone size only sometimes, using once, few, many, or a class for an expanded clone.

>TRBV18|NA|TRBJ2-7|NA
CASSQTDTITYEQYF
TGTGCCAGCTCGCAGACAGACACTATTACCTACGAGCAGTACTTC
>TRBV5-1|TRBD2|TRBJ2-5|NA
CASSRGGDPETQYF
TGCGCCAGCAGCCGGGGAGGGGATCCAGAGACCCAGTACTTC
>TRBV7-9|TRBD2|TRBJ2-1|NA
CASSSSGNQQFF
TGTGCCAGCAGCTCTAGCGGTAACCAGCAGTTCTTC
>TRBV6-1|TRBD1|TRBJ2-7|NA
CASSEPTGAYEQYF
TGTGCCAGCAGTGAACCTACAGGGGCCTACGAGCAGTACTTC
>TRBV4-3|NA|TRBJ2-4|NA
CASSQDLVPAKNIQYF
TGCGCCAGCAGCCAAGATTTGGTTCCCGCCAAAAACATTCAGTACTTC
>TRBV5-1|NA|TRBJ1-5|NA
CASSLDENQPQHF
TGCGCCAGCAGCTTGGATGAAAATCAGCCCCAGCATTTT
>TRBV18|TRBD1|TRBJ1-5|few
CASSSPGTAFNQPQHF
TGTGCCAGCTCAAGTCCCGGGACAGCCTTCAATCAGCCCCAGCATTTT
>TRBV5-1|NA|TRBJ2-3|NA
CASSYKTSSTDTQYF
TGCGCCAGCAGCTACAAGACTAGTTCCACAGATACGCAGTATTTT
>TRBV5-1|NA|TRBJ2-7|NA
CASSLGEGFTSYEQYF
TGCGCCAGCAGCTTGGGGGAAGGGTTTACCTCCTACGAGCAGTACTTC
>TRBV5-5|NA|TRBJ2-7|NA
CASTRGWGTLEQYF
TGTGCCAGCACCCGGGGGTGGGGCACATTAGAGCAGTACTTC
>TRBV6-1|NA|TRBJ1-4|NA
CASGGFANEKLFF
TGTGCCAGCGGGGGTTTTGCTAATGAAAAACTGTTTTTT
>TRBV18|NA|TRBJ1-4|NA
CASSPGSEGEKLFF
TGTGCCAGCTCACCAGGAAGTGAGGGGGAAAAACTGTTTTTT
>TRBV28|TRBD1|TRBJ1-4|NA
CASSRTGGDEKLFF
TGTGCCAGCAGTCGGACAGGTGGGGATGAAAAACTGTTTTTT
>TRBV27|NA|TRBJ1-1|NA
CASSGTANTEAFF
TGTGCCAGCAGTGGAACAGCGAACACTGAAGCTTTCTTT
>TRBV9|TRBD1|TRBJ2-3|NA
CASSAGQGSTDTQYF
TGTGCCAGCAGCGCCGGACAGGGCTCCACAGATACGCAGTATTTT
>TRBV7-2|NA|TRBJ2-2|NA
CASSRRYTGELFF
TGTGCCAGCAGCCGACGGTACACCGGGGAGCTGTTTTTT
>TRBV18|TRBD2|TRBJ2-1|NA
CASSPPRVAGVSNEQFF
TGTGCCAGCTCACCTCCTCGGGTAGCGGGAGTATCAAATGAGCAGTTCTTC
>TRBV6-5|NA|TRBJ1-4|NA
CASRLGGKNEKLFF
TGTGCCAGCAGGTTAGGGGGGAAGAATGAAAAACTGTTTTTT
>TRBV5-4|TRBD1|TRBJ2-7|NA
CASSPGQGPYEQYF
TGTGCCAGCAGCCCCGGACAGGGGCCCTACGAGCAGTACTTC
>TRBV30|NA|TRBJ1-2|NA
CAWTPGTPTVGGYTF
TGTGCCTGGACTCCTGGGACACCGACTGTGGGCGGCTACACCTTC
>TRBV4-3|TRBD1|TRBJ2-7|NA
CASSQAKGQTSYEQYF
TGCGCCAGCAGCCAGGCCAAGGGACAGACTTCCTACGAGCAGTACTTC
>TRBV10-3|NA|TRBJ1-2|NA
CAISESWAGKGTGGYTF
TGTGCCATCAGTGAGTCTTGGGCAGGGAAAGGAACCGGGGGCTACACCTTC
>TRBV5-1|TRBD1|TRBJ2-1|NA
CASSPGQTVVDEQFF
TGCGCCAGCAGCCCGGGACAGACAGTTGTCGATGAGCAGTTCTTC
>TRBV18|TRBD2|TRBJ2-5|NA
CATKGLDVETQYF
TGTGCCACCAAGGGACTAGATGTAGAGACCCAGTACTTC
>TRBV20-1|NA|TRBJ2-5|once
CSVTYQETQYF
TGCAGTGTCACATACCAAGAGACCCAGTACTTC
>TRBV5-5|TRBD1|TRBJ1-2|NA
CASSIGQGAYGYTF
TGTGCCAGCAGCATCGGACAGGGGGCGTATGGCTACACCTTC
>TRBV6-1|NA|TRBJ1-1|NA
CASGVWTEAFF
TGTGCCAGCGGAGTGTGGACTGAAGCTTTCTTT
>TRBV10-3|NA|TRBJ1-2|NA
CAISDGPGYGYTF
TGTGCCATCAGTGACGGGCCAGGCTATGGCTACACCTTC
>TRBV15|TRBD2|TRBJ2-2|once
CATSRPGTSGTGELFF
TGTGCCACCAGCAGACCCGGGACTAGCGGCACCGGGGAGCTGTTTTTT
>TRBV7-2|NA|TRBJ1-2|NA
CASSLGGTMINYGYTF
TGTGCCAGCAGCTTAGGCGGGACGATGATTAACTATGGCTACACCTTC
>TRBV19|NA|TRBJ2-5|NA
CASSMGTVQETQYF
TGTGCCAGTAGTATGGGGACGGTCCAAGAGACCCAGTACTTC
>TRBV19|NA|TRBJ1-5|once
CASSMGVSNQPQHF
TGTGCCAGTAGTATGGGGGTGAGCAATCAGCCCCAGCATTTT
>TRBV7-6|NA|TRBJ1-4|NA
CASSPRWNEKLFF
TGTGCCAGCAGCCCACGGTGGAATGAAAAACTGTTTTTT
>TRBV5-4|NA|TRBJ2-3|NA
CASSPATDNTDTQYF
TGTGCCAGCAGTCCCGCTACGGATAACACAGATACGCAGTATTTT
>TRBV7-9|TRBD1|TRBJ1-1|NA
CASTLSGTAVGTEAFF
TGTGCCAGCACCTTATCCGGGACAGCGGTGGGCACTGAAGCTTTCTTT
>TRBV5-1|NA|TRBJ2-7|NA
CASSLTERDEQYF
TGCGCCAGCAGCTTGACCGAAAGGGACGAGCAGTACTTC
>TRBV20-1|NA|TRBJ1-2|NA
CSAFEDYGYTF
TGCAGTGCCTTTGAAGATTATGGCTACACCTTC
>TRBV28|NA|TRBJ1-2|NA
CASSYATQVQGYGYTF
TGTGCCAGCAGTTACGCCACACAGGTGCAGGGCTATGGCTACACCTTC
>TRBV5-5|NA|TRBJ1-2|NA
CASSQDGGGGYTF
TGTGCCAGCAGCCAGGACGGCGGGGGTGGCTACACCTTC
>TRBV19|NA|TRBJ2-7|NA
CASSLQRGQGTYEQYF
TGTGCCAGTAGTCTCCAACGGGGGCAAGGAACCTACGAGCAGTACTTC
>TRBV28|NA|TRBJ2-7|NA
CASSLSGAYEQYF
TGTGCCAGCAGTTTATCCGGAGCCTACGAGCAGTACTTC
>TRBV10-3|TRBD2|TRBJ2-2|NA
CAIKTSGGANTGELFF
TGTGCCATAAAGACTAGCGGGGGGGCCAACACCGGGGAGCTGTTTTTT
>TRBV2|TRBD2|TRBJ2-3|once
CASSERLAGNADTQYF
TGTGCCAGCAGTGAAAGGCTAGCGGGAAACGCAGATACGCAGTATTTT
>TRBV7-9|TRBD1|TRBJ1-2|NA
CASSLGTGALGGKYGYTF
TGTGCCAGCAGCTTAGGGACAGGCGCCCTTGGGGGTAAATATGGCTACACCTTC
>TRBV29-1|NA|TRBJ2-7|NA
CSTRDNEASEQYF
TGCAGCACCCGGGACAATGAAGCCTCCGAGCAGTACTTC
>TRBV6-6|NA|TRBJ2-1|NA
CASSYSELLGEQFF
TGTGCCAGCAGTTACTCGGAGCTCCTGGGTGAGCAGTTCTTC
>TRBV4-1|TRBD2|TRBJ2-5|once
CASSQNSGGETQYF
TGCGCCAGCAGCCAGAATAGCGGGGGAGAGACCCAGTACTTC